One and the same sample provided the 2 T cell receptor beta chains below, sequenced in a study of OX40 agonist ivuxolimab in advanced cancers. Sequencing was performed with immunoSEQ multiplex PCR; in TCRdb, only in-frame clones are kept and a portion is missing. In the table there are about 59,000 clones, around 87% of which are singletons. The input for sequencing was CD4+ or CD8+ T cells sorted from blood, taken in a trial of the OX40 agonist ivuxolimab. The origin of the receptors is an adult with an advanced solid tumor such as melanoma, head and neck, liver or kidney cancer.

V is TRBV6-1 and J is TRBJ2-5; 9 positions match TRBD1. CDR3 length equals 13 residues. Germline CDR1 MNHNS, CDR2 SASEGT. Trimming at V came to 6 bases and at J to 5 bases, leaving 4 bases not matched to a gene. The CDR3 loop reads CASRGTGTETQYF. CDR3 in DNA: TGTGCCAGCAGGGGGACAGGGACGGAGACCCAGTACTTC.

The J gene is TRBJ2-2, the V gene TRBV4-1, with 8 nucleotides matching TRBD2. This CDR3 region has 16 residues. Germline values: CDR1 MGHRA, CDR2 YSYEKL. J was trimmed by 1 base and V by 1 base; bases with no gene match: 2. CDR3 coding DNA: TGCGCCAGCAGCCAAGTTACTAGCGGGAACACCGGGGAGCTGTTTTTT. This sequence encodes CASSQVTSGNTGELFF.